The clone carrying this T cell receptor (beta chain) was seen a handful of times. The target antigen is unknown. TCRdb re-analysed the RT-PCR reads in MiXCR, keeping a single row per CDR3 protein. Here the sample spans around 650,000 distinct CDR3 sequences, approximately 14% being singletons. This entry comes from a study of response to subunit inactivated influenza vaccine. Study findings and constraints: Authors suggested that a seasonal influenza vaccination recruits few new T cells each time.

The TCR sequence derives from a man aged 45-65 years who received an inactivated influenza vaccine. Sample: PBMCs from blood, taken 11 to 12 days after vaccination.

The CDR3 loop is CASSRRAPGGAYEQYF. The CDR3 bases are TGTGCCAGCAGCCGTAGGGCCCCGGGGGGCGCGTACGAGCAGTACTTC. The chain couples TRBV7-8 to TRBJ2-7, with D possibly TRBD2 on 7 matching bases. CDR3 length equals 16 residues. CDR1 and CDR2 (germline): SGHVS, FQNEAQ. V was shortened by 5 bases and J by 4 bases, with 21 bases between the two germline ends.